The entry that follows covers one T cell receptor beta chain sequence. Sequence at one end of the junction differs from germline and may be a read error. These data originate in a study of chemoradiotherapy in HPV16-positive cancers. Profiling relied on immunoSEQ multiplex PCR, and the TCRdb table lists in-frame clones only, not all of them. Here the sample spans 9,500 to 15,000 clones, around 82% being singletons. The germline V gene has CDR1 SSHAT and CDR2 FNYEAQ (reference sequence). This CDR3 region has 14 residues. Sample acquisition took place from a patient who underwent chemoradiotherapy. The clonotype comes from a human donor with HPV-associated anogenital cancer. V gene TRBV7-7 combines with J gene TRBJ2-5; D is possibly TRBD1 (5 bases). CDR3 DNA: TGTGCTAGCAGCTTAGTGGCTCAGGGAGAGACCCAGTACTTC. Translated: CASSLVAQGETQYF.